Listed here is a single T cell receptor (beta chain). Other DNA sequences within the sample encode an identical CDR3. Researchers partitioned CD4+ cells into CD45RA+ naive and CD45RA-negative memory subsets. These data come from a study of shared clonotypes between healthy human individuals. The table came from immunoSEQ multiplex PCR; TCRdb's copy has only in-frame clones and leaves some out. The sample holds under 2.5 million clones, 92% seen once. The V gene's germline CDR1 is SGHRS and CDR2 YFSETQ. The CDR3 sequence is 16 residues long. V shed 0 bases and J shed 0 bases, with 10 bases lying between them.

The sequenced sample was naive CD4+ T cells from PBMCs. Subset in this sample: CD45RA+ positively selected. The chain links TRBV5-1 to TRBJ2-1; D is unclear. The receptor comes from a young man in good health. Some clones in this sample may be carry-over from other donors' samples. The CDR3 DNA follows: TGCGCCAGCAGCTTGGATCCAGCGAGCTCCTACAATGAGCAGTTCTTC. Protein sequence: CASSLDPASSYNEQFF. Together with reference TRBV5-1 and TRBJ2-1, the CDR3 gives the full variable domain: KAGVTQTPRYLIKTRGQQVTLSCSPISGHRSVSWYQQTPGQGLQFLFEYFSETQRNKGNFPGRFSGRQFSNSRSEMNVSTLELGDSALYLCASSLDPASSYNEQFFGPGTRLTVL.